What follows are 14 T cell receptor beta chains derived from one specimen sequenced in a study of tumor-infiltrating lymphocytes in primary liver carcinoma. Both RNA and DNA were isolated together from about 21-30 mg of bulk tissue that had not been sorted. The input was roughly 0.5 ug total RNA; TCR beta cDNA was made from it with a constant-region primer. Sequencing libraries for TCR beta derived from three nested multiplex PCR rounds that used slightly modified ARM-PCR. The first two PCR rounds used TRBV1-TRBV30 forward primers with a C-beta reverse primer, nine to eleven cycles each. Each CDR3 protein is one row after TCRdb ran MiXCR on the multiplex PCR reads. The profile shows roughly 190,000 distinct CDR3 sequences, just under 85% of them singletons. The sample was tumor tissue from primary liver carcinoma. The receptors were sampled from a man aged 35-49 years with primary liver carcinoma and hepatitis B virus infection.

The rearrangement uses TRBV12-3 or TRBV12-4 and TRBJ2-3; no definite D call. The germline V and J ends were trimmed by 7 bases and 2 bases, with 16 bases remaining between them. The CDR3 totals 15 residues. The CDR3 coding sequence is TGTGCCAGCACGCTGGGTGGAGAAAACACAGATACGCAGTATTTT. As protein: CASTLGGENTDTQYF.

This clonotype showed up many times. The chain has TRBV5-5 and TRBJ2-6; D call uncertain. This CDR3 has 19 residues. CDR1 and CDR2 from the germline V gene are SGHKS and YYEKEE (reference sequence). The V end was cut by 3 bases, the J end by 0 bases, with 19 bases between. The CDR3 spells CASSWEGWMGISGANVLTF. The CDR3 bases are TGTGCCAGCAGCTGGGAAGGGTGGATGGGCATCTCTGGGGCCAACGTCCTGACTTTC.

A remark on this clonotype: The conserved phenylalanine or tryptophan normally closing the CDR3 is absent here, so this likely arose from a read error. The limits of the CDR3 on the DNA are not certain, so only TCRdb's listed CDR3 is given. The rearrangement uses TRBV11-2 and TRBJ2-1; TRBD2 reflects the table's D call only, with no check against the DNA. The CDR3 region is 15 residues in length, termini included. CDR1 SGHAT and CDR2 FQNNGV come from the germline V gene. The CDR3 is CAGSLGTSSYNEQVL.

Concerning this clonotype itself: The junction departs from germline at one end; a sequencing error may be responsible. The V gene is TRBV28, the J gene TRBJ2-7; no reliable D call. This CDR3 has 15 residues. CDR1 and CDR2 (germline): MDHEN, SYDVKM. The CDR3 sequence is CVSSSCSRSSYEQYF. CDR3 nucleotides: TGTGTCAGCAGTTCTTGCTCGAGGAGCTCCTACGAGCAGTACTTC.

This clonotype was recorded a few times. The chain is built from TRBV25-1 and TRBJ2-2; no firm D call. The V gene's germline CDR1 is MGHDK and CDR2 SYGVNS. Between the trimmed V and J ends, which lost 6 bases and 6 bases, there was a span of 8 bases. CDR3 length: 12 amino acids. The CDR3 spells CASSPKAGELFF. CDR3 DNA sequence: TGTGCCAGCAGCCCTAAGGCCGGGGAGCTGTTTTTT.

This clonotype is a singleton in its sample. One junction end disagrees with the germline gene, perhaps due to a read error. This chain uses TRBV11-2 with TRBJ2-3; 8 bases agree with TRBD2. Germline CDR1 and CDR2: SGHAT and FQNNGV. CDR3 length: 16 amino acids. CDR3 coding DNA: TGTGCCAGCAGCTTACAAGCGGGAGTCATTACAGATACGCAGTATTTC. Translating gives CASSLQAGVITDTQYF.

Points on this clonotype: Since a much larger clone is just one base distant, this may be a read error. This sequence joins TRBV30 and TRBJ2-2, with 11 bases lining up with TRBD1. The CDR3 is 16 amino acids. Germline V gives CDR1 GTSNPN, CDR2 SVGIG (reference sequence). CDR3 protein: CTWSPGQGADTGELFF. In DNA, the CDR3 is TGTACCTGGAGTCCCGGACAGGGGGCTGACACCGGGGAGCTGTTTTTT.

With respect to this clonotype: One junction end disagrees with the germline gene, perhaps due to a read error. CDR3 sequence (DNA): TGTGCCAGCAATGACCCGGGACAGGGCTTATACGAGCAGTACTTC. Residues: CASNDPGQGLYEQYF. The chain employs TRBV10-2 and TRBJ2-7; 9 nucleotides align to TRBD1. Germline V gives CDR1 WSHSY, CDR2 SAAADI. The CDR3 length is 15 residues.

As for this clonotype: One end of the junction varies from germline; a read error may be responsible. CDR3 nucleotide sequence: TGCAGCGTTGAAGCCGGGAGTAGCGGGATAACCGGGGAGTTGTTTTTT. This gives the protein CSVEAGSSGITGELFF. This chain uses TRBV29-1 with TRBJ2-2; 8 positions agree with TRBD2. In germline, CDR1 is SQVTM, CDR2 ANQGSEA. The CDR3 is 16 amino acids.

This clonotype was recorded a few times. Sequence at one end of the junction differs from germline and may be a read error. This sequence joins TRBV11-3 and TRBJ2-7; TRBD1 aligns across 7 bases. CDR1 is SGHNT and CDR2 is YENEEA in the germline V gene. This CDR3 region has 13 residues. The DNA of the CDR3 is TGTGCCAGCAGGGTGGGACAGTCGTACGAGCAGTATTTC. Its translation: CASRVGQSYEQYF.

As regards this clonotype: Here the CDR3 omits its conserved ending phenylalanine or tryptophan, so a read error is the likely source. The chain couples TRBV6-5 to TRBJ2-3; unclear D gene. The better agreement between TRBJ1-5 and the DNA end casts doubt on the J call. This CDR3 region has 15 residues. Germline lookup yields CDR1 MNHEY and CDR2 SVGAGI. Here the CDR3 DNA reads TGTGCCAGCAACCCAGGACTAGCGGGATCAGATACGCAGCATTCT. This translates into CASNPGLAGSDTQHS.

J is TRBJ2-7 and V is TRBV29-1, with D possibly being TRBD2 (5 bases). Germline CDR1 reads SQVTM; CDR2 reads ANQGSEA. The CDR3 spans 13 residues. V was cut by 5 bases and J by 7 bases, with 18 bases left in between. In DNA form, the CDR3 reads TGCAGCGTTTCCCGGGGTCCTTCTGGGGAGCAGTACTTC. The encoded protein is CSVSRGPSGEQYF.

The chain carries TRBV4-2 and TRBJ2-1, with D perhaps assigned TRBD1 or TRBD2 (6 bases each). The germline gives CDR1 LGHNA, CDR2 YNFKEQ. CDR3 length equals 16 residues. Trimming removed 3 bases from V and 5 bases from J, with 17 bases in between. The CDR3 DNA follows: TGTGCCAGCAGCCATGCCAGGGGACTGTGGAACAATGAGCAGTTCTTC. Amino acids: CASSHARGLWNNEQFF.

The chain carries TRBV2 and TRBJ2-1; tentative D call: TRBD1 (5 bases). The V and J ends lost 6 bases and 6 bases respectively, with 24 bases between them. Germline CDR1 and CDR2: SNHLY and FYNNEI. The CDR3 has 17 residues. Here the CDR3 reads CASSRVQGLIPSNEQFF. The CDR3 DNA follows: TGTGCCAGCAGCCGAGTGCAGGGCCTTATTCCTTCCAATGAGCAGTTCTTC.